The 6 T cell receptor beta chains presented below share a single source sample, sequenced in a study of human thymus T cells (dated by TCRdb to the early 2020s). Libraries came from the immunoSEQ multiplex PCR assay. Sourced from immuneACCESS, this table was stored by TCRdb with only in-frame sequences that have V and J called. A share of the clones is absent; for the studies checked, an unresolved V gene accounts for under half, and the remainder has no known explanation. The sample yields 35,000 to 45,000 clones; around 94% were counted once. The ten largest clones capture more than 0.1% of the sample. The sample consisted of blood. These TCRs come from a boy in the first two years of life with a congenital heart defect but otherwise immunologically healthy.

The CDR3 DNA follows: TGTGCCAGCAGCCCCGGACCCTACAATGAGCAGTTCTTC. Its protein is CASSPGPYNEQFF. V gene TRBV11-2 combines with J gene TRBJ2-1; D unresolved. Looked up from germline, CDR1 is SGHAT and CDR2 is FQNNGV. Deletions cut 5 bases from V and 2 bases from J, with 7 bases between. The CDR3 runs 13 residues.

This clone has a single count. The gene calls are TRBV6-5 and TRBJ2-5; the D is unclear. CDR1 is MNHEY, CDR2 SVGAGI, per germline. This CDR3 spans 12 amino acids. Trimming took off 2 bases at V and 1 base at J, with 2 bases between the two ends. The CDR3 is CASSYSQETQYF. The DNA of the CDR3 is TGTGCCAGCAGTTACAGCCAAGAGACCCAGTACTTC.

CDR3 in amino acids: CASRLARGGKVNTEAFF. DNA of the CDR3: TGTGCAAGTCGCTTAGCGAGGGGGGGGAAGGTGAACACTGAAGCTTTCTTT. The chain is built from TRBV12-2 and TRBJ1-1. TRBV12-2 is a recognized pseudogene. The CDR3 length is 17 residues.

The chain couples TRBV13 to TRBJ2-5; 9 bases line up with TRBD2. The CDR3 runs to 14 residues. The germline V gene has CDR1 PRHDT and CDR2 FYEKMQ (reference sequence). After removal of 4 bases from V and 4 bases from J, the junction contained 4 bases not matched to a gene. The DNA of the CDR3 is TGTGCCAGCAGCTCGCGGGGGGGCCGAGAGACCCAGTACTTC. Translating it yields CASSSRGGRETQYF.

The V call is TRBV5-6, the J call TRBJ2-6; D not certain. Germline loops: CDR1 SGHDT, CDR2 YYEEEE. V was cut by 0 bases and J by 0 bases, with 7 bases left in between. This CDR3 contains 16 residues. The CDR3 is CASSLGISSGANVLTF. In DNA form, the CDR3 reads TGTGCCAGCAGCTTGGGGATTAGCTCTGGGGCCAACGTCCTGACTTTC.

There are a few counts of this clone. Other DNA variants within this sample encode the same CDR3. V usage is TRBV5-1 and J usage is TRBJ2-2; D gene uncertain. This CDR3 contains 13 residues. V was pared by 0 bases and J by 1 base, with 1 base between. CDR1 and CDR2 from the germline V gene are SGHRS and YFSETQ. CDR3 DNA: TGCGCCAGCAGCTTGGGGAACACCGGGGAGCTGTTTTTT. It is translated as CASSLGNTGELFF.